The T cell receptor beta chain under discussion was sequenced for a study of control samples from healthy donors and cancer patients. TCRdb keeps only in-frame clones here, not all; method: immunoSEQ multiplex PCR. The repertoire includes some 87,000 clones, around 84% of them detected once, and about 9.9% sits in the top ten. J lost 0 bases, V lost 4 bases, and 5 bases had no gene match. CDR1 and CDR2 from the germline V gene are MNHEY and SVGEGT. The CDR3 has 15 residues. The specimen was PBMCs. The clonotype comes from a man aged 55 to 69 with head and neck cancer. The J gene is TRBJ1-1, the V gene TRBV6-2 or TRBV6-3; 7 bases match TRBD1. CDR3 protein: CASSSGQALNTEAFF. As DNA, the CDR3 is TGTGCCAGCAGTTCAGGACAGGCCCTGAACACTGAAGCTTTCTTT.